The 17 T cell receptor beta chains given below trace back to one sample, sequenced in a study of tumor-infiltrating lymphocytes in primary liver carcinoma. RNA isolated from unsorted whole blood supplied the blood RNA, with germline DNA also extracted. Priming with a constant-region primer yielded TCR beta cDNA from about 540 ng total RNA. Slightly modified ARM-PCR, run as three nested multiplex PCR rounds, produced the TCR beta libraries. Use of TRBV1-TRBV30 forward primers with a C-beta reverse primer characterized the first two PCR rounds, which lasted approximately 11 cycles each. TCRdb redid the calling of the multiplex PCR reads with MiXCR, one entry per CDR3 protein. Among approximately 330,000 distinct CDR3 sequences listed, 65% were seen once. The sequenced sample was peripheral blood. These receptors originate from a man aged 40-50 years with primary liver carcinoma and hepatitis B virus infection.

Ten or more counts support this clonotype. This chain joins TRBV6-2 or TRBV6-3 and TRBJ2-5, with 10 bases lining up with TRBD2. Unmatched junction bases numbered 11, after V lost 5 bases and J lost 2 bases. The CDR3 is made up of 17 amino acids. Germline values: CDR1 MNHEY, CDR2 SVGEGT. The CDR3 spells CASSPLIPSGRQETQYF. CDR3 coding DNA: TGTGCCAGCAGTCCCCTCATCCCTAGCGGGAGACAAGAGACCCAGTACTTC.

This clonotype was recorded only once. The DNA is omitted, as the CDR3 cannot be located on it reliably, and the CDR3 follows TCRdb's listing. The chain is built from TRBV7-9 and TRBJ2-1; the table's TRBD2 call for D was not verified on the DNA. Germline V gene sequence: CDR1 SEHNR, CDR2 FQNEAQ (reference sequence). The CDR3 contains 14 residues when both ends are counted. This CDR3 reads CASSWASGTDEQSF.

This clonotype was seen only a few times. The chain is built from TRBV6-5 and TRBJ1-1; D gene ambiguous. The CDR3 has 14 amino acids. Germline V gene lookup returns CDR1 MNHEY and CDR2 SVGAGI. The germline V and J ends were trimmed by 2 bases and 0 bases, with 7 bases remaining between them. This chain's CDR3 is CASSYGPMNTEAFF. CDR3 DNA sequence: TGTGCCAGCAGTTACGGACCGATGAACACTGAAGCTTTCTTT.

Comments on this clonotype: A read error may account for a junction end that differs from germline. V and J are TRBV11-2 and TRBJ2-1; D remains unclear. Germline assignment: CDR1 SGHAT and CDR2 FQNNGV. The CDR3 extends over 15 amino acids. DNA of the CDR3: TGTGTCAGCAGCTTACGACTGGGCTCCTACAATGAGCAGTTCTTC. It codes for CVSSLRLGSYNEQFF.

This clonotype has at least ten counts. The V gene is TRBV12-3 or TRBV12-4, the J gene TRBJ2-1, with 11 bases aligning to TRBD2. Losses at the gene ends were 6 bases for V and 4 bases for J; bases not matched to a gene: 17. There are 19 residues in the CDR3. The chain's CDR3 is CASREVSGRAEIRYNEQFF. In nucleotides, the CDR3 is TGTGCCAGCAGGGAGGTTAGCGGGAGGGCTGAGATACGGTACAATGAGCAGTTCTTC.

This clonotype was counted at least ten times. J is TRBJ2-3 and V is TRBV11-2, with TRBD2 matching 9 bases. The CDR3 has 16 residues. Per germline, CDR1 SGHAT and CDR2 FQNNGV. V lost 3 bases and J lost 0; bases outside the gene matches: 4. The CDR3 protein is CASSFRTSVSTDTQYF. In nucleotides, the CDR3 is TGTGCCAGCAGCTTTCGGACTAGCGTAAGCACAGATACGCAGTATTTT.

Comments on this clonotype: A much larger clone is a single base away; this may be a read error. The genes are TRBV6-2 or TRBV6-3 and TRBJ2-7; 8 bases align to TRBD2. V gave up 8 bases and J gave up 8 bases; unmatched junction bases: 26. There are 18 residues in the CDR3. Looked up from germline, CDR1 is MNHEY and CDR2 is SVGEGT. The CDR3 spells CASPTRIIEREKGHKQYF. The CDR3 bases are TGTGCCAGCCCGACCAGGATAATTGAGCGGGAGAAGGGCCACAAGCAGTACTTC.

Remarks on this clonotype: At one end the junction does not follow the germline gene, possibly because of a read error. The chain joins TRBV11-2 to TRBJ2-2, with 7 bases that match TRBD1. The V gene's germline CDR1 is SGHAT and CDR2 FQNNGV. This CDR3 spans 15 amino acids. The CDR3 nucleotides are TGTGCCAGCAGACCCTGGGACAGCTACACCGAGGAGCTGTTTTTT. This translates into CASRPWDSYTEELFF.

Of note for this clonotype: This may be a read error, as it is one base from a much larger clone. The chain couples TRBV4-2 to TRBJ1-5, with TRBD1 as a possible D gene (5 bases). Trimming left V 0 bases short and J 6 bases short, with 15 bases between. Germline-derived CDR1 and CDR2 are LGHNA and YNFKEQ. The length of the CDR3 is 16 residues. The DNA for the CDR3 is TGTGCCAGCAGCCAAGATTATCGCAGGGCGGGTCAGCCCCAGCATTTT. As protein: CASSQDYRRAGQPQHF.

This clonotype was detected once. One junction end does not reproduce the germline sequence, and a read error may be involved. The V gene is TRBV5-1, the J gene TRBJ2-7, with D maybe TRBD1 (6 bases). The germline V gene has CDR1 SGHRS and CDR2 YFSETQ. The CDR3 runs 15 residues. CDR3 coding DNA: TGCACCAGCAGCTTGTCATCGGGACACCTCCACGAGCAGTACTTC. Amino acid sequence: CTSSLSSGHLHEQYF.

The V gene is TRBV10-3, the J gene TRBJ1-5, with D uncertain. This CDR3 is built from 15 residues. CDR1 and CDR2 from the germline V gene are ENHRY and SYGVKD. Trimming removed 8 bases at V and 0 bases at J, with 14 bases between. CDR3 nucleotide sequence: TGTGCCATCGGGAACAGTGACTATAGCAATCAGCCCCAGCATTTT. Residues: CAIGNSDYSNQPQHF.

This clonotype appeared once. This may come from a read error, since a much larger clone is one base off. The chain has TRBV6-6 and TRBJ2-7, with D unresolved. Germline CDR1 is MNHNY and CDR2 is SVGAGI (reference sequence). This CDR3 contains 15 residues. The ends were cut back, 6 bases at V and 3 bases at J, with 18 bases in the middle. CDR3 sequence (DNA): TGTGCCAGCAGCCCGATTAACCGTAATAACTACGAGCAGTACTTC. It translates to CASSPINRNNYEQYF.

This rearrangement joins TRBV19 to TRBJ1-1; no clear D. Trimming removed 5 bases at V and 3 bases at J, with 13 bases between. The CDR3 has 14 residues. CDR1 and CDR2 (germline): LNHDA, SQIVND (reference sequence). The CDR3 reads CASSFVGFDTEAFF. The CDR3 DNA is TGTGCCAGTAGTTTTGTGGGTTTCGACACTGAAGCTTTCTTT.

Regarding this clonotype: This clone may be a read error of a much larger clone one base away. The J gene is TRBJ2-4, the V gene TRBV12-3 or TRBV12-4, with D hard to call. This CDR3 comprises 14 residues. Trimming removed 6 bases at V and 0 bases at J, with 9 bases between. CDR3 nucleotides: TGTGCCAGCAGCTCAGTGGTAGCCAAAAACATTCAGTACTTC. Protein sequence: CASSSVVAKNIQYF.

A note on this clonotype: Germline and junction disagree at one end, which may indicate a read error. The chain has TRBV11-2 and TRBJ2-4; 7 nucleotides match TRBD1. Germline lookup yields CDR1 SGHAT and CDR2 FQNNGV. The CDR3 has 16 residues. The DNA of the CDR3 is TGTGTCAGCAGTTACTTGACAGGGATGGCCAAAAGCATTCAGTACTTC. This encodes CVSSYLTGMAKSIQYF. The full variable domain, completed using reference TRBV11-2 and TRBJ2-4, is EAGVAQSPRYKIIEKRQSVAFWCNPISGHATLYWYQQILGQGPKLLIQFQNNGVVDDSQLPKDRFSAERLKGVDSTLKIQPAKLEDSAVYLCVSSYLTGMAKSIQYFGAGTRLSVL.

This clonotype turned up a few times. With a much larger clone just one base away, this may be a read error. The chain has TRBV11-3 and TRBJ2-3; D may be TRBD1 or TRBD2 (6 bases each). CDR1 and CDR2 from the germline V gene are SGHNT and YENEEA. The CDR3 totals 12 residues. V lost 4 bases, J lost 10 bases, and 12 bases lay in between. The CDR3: CASSSVRGAQYF. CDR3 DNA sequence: TGTGCCAGCAGCTCGGTAAGGGGGGCGCAGTATTTT.

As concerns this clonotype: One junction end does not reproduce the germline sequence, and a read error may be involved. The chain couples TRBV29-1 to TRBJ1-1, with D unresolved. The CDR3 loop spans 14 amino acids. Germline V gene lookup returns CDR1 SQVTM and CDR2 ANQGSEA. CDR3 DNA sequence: TGCAGCGTTGAAGATCTGACATTGAAGACTGAAGCTCTCTTT. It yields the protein CSVEDLTLKTEALF.